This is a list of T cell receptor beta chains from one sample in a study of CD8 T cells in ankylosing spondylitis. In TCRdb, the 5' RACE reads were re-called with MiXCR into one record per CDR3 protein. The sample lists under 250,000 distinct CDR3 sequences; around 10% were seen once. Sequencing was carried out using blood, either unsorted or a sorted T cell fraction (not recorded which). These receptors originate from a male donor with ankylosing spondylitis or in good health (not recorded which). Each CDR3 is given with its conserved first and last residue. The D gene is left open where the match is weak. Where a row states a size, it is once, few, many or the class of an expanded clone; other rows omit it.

cdr3_aa: CASSPTGFGTEAFF; cdr3_nt: TGTGCCAGCAGCCCTACAGGGTTTGGGACTGAAGCTTTCTTT; clone_size: few; j_call: TRBJ1-1; d_call: -; v_call: TRBV3-1
cdr3_aa: CASRGETMNTEAFF; cdr3_nt: TGCGCCAGCCGAGGGGAGACCATGAACACTGAAGCTTTCTTT; clone_size: -; j_call: TRBJ1-1; d_call: -; v_call: TRBV5-1
cdr3_aa: CASSLGRLDTQHF; cdr3_nt: TGTGCCAGCAGCTTAGGTCGACTAGATACGCAGCATTTT; clone_size: -; j_call: TRBJ1-5; d_call: -; v_call: TRBV11-3
cdr3_aa: CASRRESTYEQYF; cdr3_nt: TGTGCCAGCAGGAGGGAGTCGACCTACGAGCAGTACTTC; clone_size: few; j_call: TRBJ2-7; d_call: -; v_call: TRBV12-3/TRBV12-4
cdr3_aa: CASSSFLSGGEQFF; cdr3_nt: TGTGCCAGCAGCTCCTTCCTTAGCGGAGGTGAGCAGTTCTTC; clone_size: many; j_call: TRBJ2-1; d_call: -; v_call: TRBV7-6
cdr3_aa: CASSRAVGTWTGELFF; cdr3_nt: TGTGCCAGCTCCCGGGCCGTCGGCACCTGGACCGGGGAGCTGTTTTTT; clone_size: many; j_call: TRBJ2-2; d_call: -; v_call: TRBV12-3/TRBV12-4
cdr3_aa: CASSTSGIQYF; cdr3_nt: -; clone_size: many; j_call: TRBJ2-4; d_call: -; v_call: TRBV12-3/TRBV12-4
cdr3_aa: CSAILTGTDTQYF; cdr3_nt: TGCAGTGCTATCTTGACAGGCACAGATACGCAGTATTTT; clone_size: many; j_call: TRBJ2-3; d_call: -; v_call: TRBV20-1
cdr3_aa: CSALVPDTQYF; cdr3_nt: TGCAGTGCGCTAGTTCCAGATACGCAGTATTTT; clone_size: many; j_call: TRBJ2-3; d_call: -; v_call: TRBV20-1
cdr3_aa: CASSQSATSPDTQYF; cdr3_nt: TGCGCCAGCAGCCAATCTGCGACTAGTCCAGATACGCAGTATTTT; clone_size: many; j_call: TRBJ2-3; d_call: -; v_call: TRBV4-1
cdr3_aa: CAISDGTRTQETQYF; cdr3_nt: TGTGCCATCAGTGACGGGACGAGGACCCAAGAGACCCAGTACTTC; clone_size: many; j_call: TRBJ2-5; d_call: -; v_call: TRBV10-3
cdr3_aa: CASWDRGLTDTQYF; cdr3_nt: TGTGCCAGCTGGGACAGGGGATTAACAGATACGCAGTATTTT; clone_size: many; j_call: TRBJ2-3; d_call: TRBD1; v_call: TRBV18
cdr3_aa: CASSYRGRTYNEQFF; cdr3_nt: TGTGCCAGCAGTTACAGAGGACGAACCTACAATGAGCAGTTCTTC; clone_size: few; j_call: TRBJ2-1; d_call: -; v_call: TRBV6-5
cdr3_aa: CASSFTGDTQYF; cdr3_nt: TGTGCCAGCAGTTTCACGGGAGATACGCAGTATTTT; clone_size: many; j_call: TRBJ2-3; d_call: -; v_call: TRBV27
cdr3_aa: CASGFSSYEQYF; cdr3_nt: TGCGCCAGCGGTTTCAGCTCCTACGAGCAGTACTTC; clone_size: many; j_call: TRBJ2-7; d_call: -; v_call: TRBV5-1
cdr3_aa: CSAPRGNYGYTF; cdr3_nt: TGCAGTGCACCCAGGGGGAACTATGGCTACACCTTC; clone_size: many; j_call: TRBJ1-2; d_call: TRBD1; v_call: TRBV20-1
cdr3_aa: CASSPLDHGYTF; cdr3_nt: TGTGCCAGCTCACCTCTTGATCATGGCTACACCTTC; clone_size: -; j_call: TRBJ1-2; d_call: -; v_call: TRBV18
cdr3_aa: CASSLGIAETGELFF; cdr3_nt: TGTGCCAGCAGTTTGGGCATAGCGGAGACCGGGGAGCTGTTTTTT; clone_size: many; j_call: TRBJ2-2; d_call: -; v_call: TRBV27
cdr3_aa: CASWTSGGVGADTQYF; cdr3_nt: TGTGCCAGCTGGACTAGCGGGGGGGTCGGCGCAGATACGCAGTATTTT; clone_size: many; j_call: TRBJ2-3; d_call: TRBD2; v_call: TRBV6-1
cdr3_aa: CASSPSGRAGNTGELFF; cdr3_nt: TGTGCCAGCAGCCCTAGCGGGAGGGCCGGGAACACCGGGGAGCTGTTTTTT; clone_size: -; j_call: TRBJ2-2; d_call: TRBD2; v_call: TRBV9
cdr3_aa: CASSSYNQETQYF; cdr3_nt: TGTGCCAGCAGCTCATACAACCAAGAGACCCAGTACTTC; clone_size: -; j_call: TRBJ2-5; d_call: -; v_call: TRBV11-2
cdr3_aa: CSASDPRGSFSDTQYF; cdr3_nt: TGCAGTGCTAGTGACCCTAGAGGGTCGTTTTCAGATACGCAGTATTTT; clone_size: few; j_call: TRBJ2-3; d_call: -; v_call: TRBV20-1
cdr3_aa: CSASLQAELNTEAFF; cdr3_nt: TGCAGTGCTAGTCTACAGGCCGAATTGAACACTGAAGCTTTCTTT; clone_size: many; j_call: TRBJ1-1; d_call: -; v_call: TRBV20-1
cdr3_aa: CASSPPYRGSFETQYF; cdr3_nt: TGTGCCAGCAGCCCTCCGTATCGGGGGAGTTTTGAGACCCAGTACTTC; clone_size: many; j_call: TRBJ2-5; d_call: -; v_call: TRBV7-8
cdr3_aa: CSVEAIFSAYEQYF; cdr3_nt: TGCAGCGTTGAAGCTATCTTCAGTGCCTACGAGCAGTACTTC; clone_size: many; j_call: TRBJ2-7; d_call: -; v_call: TRBV29-1
cdr3_aa: CASSLRDSNYEQYF; cdr3_nt: TGTGCCAGCAGTTTAAGGGACAGTAACTACGAGCAGTACTTC; clone_size: many; j_call: TRBJ2-7; d_call: TRBD1; v_call: TRBV5-6
cdr3_aa: CASSYPDSSGANVLTF; cdr3_nt: TGTGCCAGCAGCTACCCAGACAGTTCTGGGGCCAACGTCCTGACTTTC; clone_size: once; j_call: TRBJ2-6; d_call: -; v_call: TRBV7-9
cdr3_aa: CASTESRDTFSGNTIYF; cdr3_nt: TGTGCCAGCACGGAATCCCGGGATACCTTCTCTGGAAACACCATATATTTT; clone_size: -; j_call: TRBJ1-3; d_call: -; v_call: TRBV6-2/TRBV6-3
cdr3_aa: CASMGSQFDSTANYGYTF; cdr3_nt: TGTGCCAGCATGGGGAGCCAGTTCGACAGCACGGCTAACTATGGCTACACCTTC; clone_size: -; j_call: TRBJ1-2; d_call: -; v_call: TRBV6-1
cdr3_aa: CASSLSGTTVLEQYF; cdr3_nt: TGCGCCAGCAGCTTATCCGGGACAACAGTCTTGGAGCAGTACTTC; clone_size: -; j_call: TRBJ2-7; d_call: -; v_call: TRBV5-1
cdr3_aa: CSARDNGHSGNTIYF; cdr3_nt: TGCAGTGCTAGAGATAATGGGCACTCTGGAAACACCATATATTTT; clone_size: -; j_call: TRBJ1-3; d_call: -; v_call: TRBV20-1
cdr3_aa: CAIRRTSGRAADTQYF; cdr3_nt: TGTGCCATCCGCCGGACTAGCGGGAGGGCCGCAGATACGCAGTATTTT; clone_size: many; j_call: TRBJ2-3; d_call: TRBD2; v_call: TRBV10-3
cdr3_aa: CASSSQAMGVGSGNTIYF; cdr3_nt: TGTGCCAGCAGCTCACAGGCCATGGGGGTAGGATCCGGAAACACCATATATTTT; clone_size: few; j_call: TRBJ1-3; d_call: -; v_call: TRBV7-8
cdr3_aa: CSGTSGQNEQFF; cdr3_nt: TGCAGTGGGACTAGCGGGCAGAATGAGCAGTTCTTC; clone_size: many; j_call: TRBJ2-1; d_call: TRBD2; v_call: TRBV20-1
cdr3_aa: CASSPSWTGELFF; cdr3_nt: TGTGCCAGCAGTCCTAGTTGGACCGGGGAGCTGTTTTTT; clone_size: many; j_call: TRBJ2-2; d_call: -; v_call: TRBV6-2/TRBV6-3
cdr3_aa: CASSRPGQGHPYEQYF; cdr3_nt: TGTGCCAGCAGCCGTCCGGGACAGGGGCATCCCTACGAGCAGTACTTC; clone_size: many; j_call: TRBJ2-7; d_call: TRBD1; v_call: TRBV3-1
cdr3_aa: CASSAGTEIYNEQFF; cdr3_nt: TGTGCCAGCAGTGCCGGGACAGAGATCTACAATGAGCAGTTCTTC; clone_size: many; j_call: TRBJ2-1; d_call: TRBD1; v_call: TRBV25-1
cdr3_aa: CASSLQEINYGYTF; cdr3_nt: TGTGCCAGCAGTTTACAGGAAATAAACTATGGCTACACCTTC; clone_size: many; j_call: TRBJ1-2; d_call: -; v_call: TRBV12-3/TRBV12-4
cdr3_aa: CSVEENMDEQFF; cdr3_nt: TGCAGCGTTGAAGAGAATATGGATGAGCAGTTCTTC; clone_size: many; j_call: TRBJ2-1; d_call: -; v_call: TRBV29-1
cdr3_aa: CASSGPIGDTDYGYTF; cdr3_nt: TGCGCCAGCAGTGGGCCCATCGGGGACACAGATTATGGCTACACCTTC; clone_size: many; j_call: TRBJ1-2; d_call: -; v_call: TRBV10-1
cdr3_aa: CASSLEGQANYGYTF; cdr3_nt: TGCGCCAGCAGCTTGGAAGGACAGGCTAACTATGGCTACACCTTC; clone_size: -; j_call: TRBJ1-2; d_call: TRBD1; v_call: TRBV5-1
cdr3_aa: CASSEWNTEAFF; cdr3_nt: TGCGCCAGCAGTGAGTGGAACACTGAAGCTTTCTTT; clone_size: many; j_call: TRBJ1-1; d_call: -; v_call: TRBV10-2
cdr3_aa: CASSVGPVITDTQYF; cdr3_nt: TGTGCCAGCAGCGTAGGGCCGGTGATCACAGATACGCAGTATTTT; clone_size: few; j_call: TRBJ2-3; d_call: -; v_call: TRBV9
cdr3_aa: CASSRDSSTEAFF; cdr3_nt: TGTGCCAGCAGCCGGGATAGCAGCACTGAAGCTTTCTTT; clone_size: -; j_call: TRBJ1-1; d_call: -; v_call: TRBV9
cdr3_aa: CASSSTSNTGELFF; cdr3_nt: -; clone_size: many; j_call: TRBJ2-2; d_call: -; v_call: TRBV12-3/TRBV12-4
cdr3_aa: CASSLEGEVGEQYF; cdr3_nt: TGTGCCAGCAGCTTAGAAGGGGAGGTAGGCGAGCAGTACTTC; clone_size: many; j_call: TRBJ2-7; d_call: -; v_call: TRBV7-2
cdr3_aa: CSARKDSSYNEQFF; cdr3_nt: TGCAGTGCTAGGAAGGACAGTTCCTACAATGAGCAGTTCTTC; clone_size: many; j_call: TRBJ2-1; d_call: -; v_call: TRBV20-1
cdr3_aa: CASSDLGSIASSHEQYF; cdr3_nt: TGTGCCAGCAGTGACCTGGGGTCCATTGCCTCATCCCACGAGCAGTACTTC; clone_size: -; j_call: TRBJ2-7; d_call: -; v_call: TRBV6-1
cdr3_aa: CASSSMKGALMKLFF; cdr3_nt: TGTGCCAGCAGCTCGATGAAGGGGGCCCTAATGAAACTGTTTTTT; clone_size: few; j_call: TRBJ1-4; d_call: TRBD1; v_call: TRBV7-9
cdr3_aa: CASRTSGSLYNEQFF; cdr3_nt: TGTGCCAGCAGGACTAGCGGGAGTCTTTACAATGAGCAGTTCTTC; clone_size: few; j_call: TRBJ2-1; d_call: TRBD2; v_call: TRBV27
cdr3_aa: CASGFGPEWNSPLHF; cdr3_nt: TGTGCTAGTGGTTTTGGACCGGAATGGAATTCACCCCTCCACTTT; clone_size: -; j_call: TRBJ1-6; d_call: -; v_call: TRBV12-5
cdr3_aa: CSARGRTGRMDGYTF; cdr3_nt: TGCAGTGCTAGAGGCCGGACAGGGCGAATGGATGGCTACACCTTC; clone_size: -; j_call: TRBJ1-2; d_call: TRBD1; v_call: TRBV20-1
cdr3_aa: CAISEGIGTVEAFF; cdr3_nt: TGTGCCATCAGTGAAGGGATCGGGACAGTTGAAGCTTTCTTT; clone_size: many; j_call: TRBJ1-1; d_call: TRBD1; v_call: TRBV10-3
cdr3_aa: CATGLAGGPGTGELFF; cdr3_nt: TGTGCCACGGGATTAGCGGGAGGTCCTGGCACCGGGGAGCTGTTTTTT; clone_size: -; j_call: TRBJ2-2; d_call: TRBD2; v_call: TRBV7-3